This T cell receptor (beta chain) is from a study of T cell responses to AZD1222 COVID-19 vaccine. Using immunoSEQ multiplex PCR, the repertoire was profiled, and TCRdb retains in-frame clones only, with some absent. The data show about 180,000 clones, almost 90% seen once. Study-wide results and caveats: Donors were mostly white British, more females; clonal diversity possibly underestimated. Baseline serology detected seropositivity in only 5 to 7 AZD1222 recipients.

Per germline, CDR1 GTSNPN and CDR2 SVGIG (reference sequence). The CDR3 is made up of 14 amino acids. Trimming cost V 0 bases and J 4 bases, with 12 bases left between them. Details on this clone: Its specificity is not known.

Timing groups of about 4 and about 12 weeks for second doses were pooled. The sample here was peripheral blood, taken 28 days after the second AZD1222 dose. This receptor was identified in an adult who received the AZD1222 COVID-19 vaccine. The chain is built from TRBV30 and TRBJ2-5, with D possibly being TRBD2 (6 bases). CDR3 in amino acids: CAWSVKGTRETQYF. The CDR3 DNA follows: TGTGCCTGGAGTGTAAAGGGGACTCGAGAGACCCAGTACTTC.